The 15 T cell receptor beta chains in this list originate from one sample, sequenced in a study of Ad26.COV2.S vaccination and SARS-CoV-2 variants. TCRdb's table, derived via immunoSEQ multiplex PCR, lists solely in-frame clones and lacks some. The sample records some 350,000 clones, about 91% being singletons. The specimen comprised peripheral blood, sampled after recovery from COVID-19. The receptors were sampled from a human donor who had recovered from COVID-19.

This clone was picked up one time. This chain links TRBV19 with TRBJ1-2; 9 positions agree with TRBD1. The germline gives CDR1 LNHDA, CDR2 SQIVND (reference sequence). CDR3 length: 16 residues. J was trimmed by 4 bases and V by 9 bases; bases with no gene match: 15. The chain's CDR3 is CASSLLTGGSGYGYTF. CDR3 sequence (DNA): TGTGCCAGCTCCTTACTTACAGGGGGCTCTGGCTATGGCTACACCTTC.

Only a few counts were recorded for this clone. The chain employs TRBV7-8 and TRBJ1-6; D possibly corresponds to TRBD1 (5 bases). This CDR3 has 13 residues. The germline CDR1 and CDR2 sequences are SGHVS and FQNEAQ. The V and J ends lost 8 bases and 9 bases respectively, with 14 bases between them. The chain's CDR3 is CASLLARGSPLHF. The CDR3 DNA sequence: TGTGCCAGCCTCTTAGCGAGGGGTTCACCCCTCCACTTT.

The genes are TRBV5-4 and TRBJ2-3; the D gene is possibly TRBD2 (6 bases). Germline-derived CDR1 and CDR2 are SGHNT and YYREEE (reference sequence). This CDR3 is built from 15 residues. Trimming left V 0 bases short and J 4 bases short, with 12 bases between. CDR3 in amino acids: CASSLGGRSSDTQYF. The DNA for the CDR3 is TGTGCCAGCAGCTTGGGGGGGAGGTCATCAGATACGCAGTATTTT.

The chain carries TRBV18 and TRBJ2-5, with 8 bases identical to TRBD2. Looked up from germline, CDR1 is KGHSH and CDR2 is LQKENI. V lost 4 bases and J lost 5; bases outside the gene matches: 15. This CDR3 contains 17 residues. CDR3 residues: CASSRSSFRGGEETQYF. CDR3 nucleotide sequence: TGTGCCAGCTCACGCTCGTCCTTCCGGGGGGGCGAGGAGACCCAGTACTTC. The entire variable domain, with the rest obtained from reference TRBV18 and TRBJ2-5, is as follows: NAGVMQNPRHLVRRRGQEARLRCSPMKGHSHVYWYRQLPEEGLKFMVYLQKENIIDESGMPKERFSAEFPKEGPSILRIQQVVRGDSAAYFCASSRSSFRGGEETQYFGPGTRLLVL.

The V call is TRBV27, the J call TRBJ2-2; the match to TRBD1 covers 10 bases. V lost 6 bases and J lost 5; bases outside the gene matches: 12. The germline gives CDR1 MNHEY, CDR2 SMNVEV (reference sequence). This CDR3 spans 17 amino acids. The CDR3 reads CASSLNPGQGITGELFF. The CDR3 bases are TGTGCCAGCAGCCTAAATCCGGGACAGGGGATAACCGGGGAGCTGTTTTTT.

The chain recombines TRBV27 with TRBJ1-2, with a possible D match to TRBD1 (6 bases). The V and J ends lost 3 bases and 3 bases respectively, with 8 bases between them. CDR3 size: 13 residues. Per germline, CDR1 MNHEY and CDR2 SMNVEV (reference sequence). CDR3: CASSFYRDYGYTF. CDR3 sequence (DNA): TGTGCCAGCAGTTTCTACAGGGACTATGGCTACACCTTC.

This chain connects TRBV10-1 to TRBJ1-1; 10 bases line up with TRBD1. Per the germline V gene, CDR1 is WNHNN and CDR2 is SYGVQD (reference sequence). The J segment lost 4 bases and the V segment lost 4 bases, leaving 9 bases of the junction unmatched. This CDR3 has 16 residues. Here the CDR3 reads CASSGTGTGDGTEAFF. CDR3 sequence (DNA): TGCGCCAGCAGTGGAACCGGGACAGGGGATGGCACTGAAGCTTTCTTT.

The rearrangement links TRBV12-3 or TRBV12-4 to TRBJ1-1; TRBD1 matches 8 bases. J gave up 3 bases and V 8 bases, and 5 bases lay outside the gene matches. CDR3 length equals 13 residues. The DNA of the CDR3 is TGTGCCAGCGGGACAGGATTGGACACTGAAGCTTTCTTT. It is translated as CASGTGLDTEAFF.

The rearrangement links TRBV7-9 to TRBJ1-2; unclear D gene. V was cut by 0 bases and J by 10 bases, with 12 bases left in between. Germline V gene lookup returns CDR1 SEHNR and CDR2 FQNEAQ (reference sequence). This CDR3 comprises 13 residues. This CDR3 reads CASSLAQEGVYTF. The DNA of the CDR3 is TGTGCCAGCAGCTTAGCGCAGGAGGGAGTCTACACCTTC.

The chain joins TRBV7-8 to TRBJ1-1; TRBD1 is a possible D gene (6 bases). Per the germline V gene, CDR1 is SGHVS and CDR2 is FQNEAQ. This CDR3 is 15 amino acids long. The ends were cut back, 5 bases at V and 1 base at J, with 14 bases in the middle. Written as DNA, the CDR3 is TGTGCCAGCAGCCCTCGGGACATCACGAACACTGAAGCTTTCTTT. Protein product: CASSPRDITNTEAFF.

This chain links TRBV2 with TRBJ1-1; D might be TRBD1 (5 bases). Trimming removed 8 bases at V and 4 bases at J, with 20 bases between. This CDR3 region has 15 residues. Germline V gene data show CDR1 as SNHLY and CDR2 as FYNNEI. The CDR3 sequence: CASSKSGGIGTEAFF. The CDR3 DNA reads TGTGCCAGCTCCAAATCCGGGGGGATAGGCACTGAAGCTTTCTTT.

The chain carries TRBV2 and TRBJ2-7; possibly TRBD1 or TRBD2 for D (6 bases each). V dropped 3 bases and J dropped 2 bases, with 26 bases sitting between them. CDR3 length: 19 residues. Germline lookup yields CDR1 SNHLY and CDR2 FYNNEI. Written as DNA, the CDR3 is TGTGCCAGCAGTGATGGTGGTCTTCGGGGGCGTTTGGTCCCCTACGAGCAGTACTTC. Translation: CASSDGGLRGRLVPYEQYF.

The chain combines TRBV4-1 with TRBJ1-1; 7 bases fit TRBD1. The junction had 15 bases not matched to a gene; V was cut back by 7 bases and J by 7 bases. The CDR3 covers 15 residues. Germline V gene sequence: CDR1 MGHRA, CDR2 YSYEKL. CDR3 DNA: TGCGCCAGCAATCTACGAGGGCAGGGGGAGGGTGAAGCTTTCTTT. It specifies CASNLRGQGEGEAFF.

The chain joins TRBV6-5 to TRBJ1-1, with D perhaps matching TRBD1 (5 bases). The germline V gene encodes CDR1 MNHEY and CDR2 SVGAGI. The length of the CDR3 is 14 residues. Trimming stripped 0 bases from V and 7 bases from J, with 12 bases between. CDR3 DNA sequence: TGTGCCAGCAGTTACTCGGGGGGGACTGGTGAAGCTTTCTTT. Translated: CASSYSGGTGEAFF.

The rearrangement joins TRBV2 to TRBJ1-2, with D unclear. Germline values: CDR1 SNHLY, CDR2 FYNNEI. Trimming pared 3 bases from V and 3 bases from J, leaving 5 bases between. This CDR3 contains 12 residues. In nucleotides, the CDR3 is TGTGCCAGCAGTGACGACCACTATGGCTACACCTTC. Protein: CASSDDHYGYTF. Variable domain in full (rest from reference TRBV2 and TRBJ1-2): EPEVTQTPSHQVTQMGQEVILRCVPISNHLYFYWYRQILGQKVEFLVSFYNNEISEKSEIFDDQFSVERPDGSNFTLKIRSTKLEDSAMYFCASSDDHYGYTFGSGTRLTVV.